This TCR beta chain was documented in a study of human T cells and chemical hapten exposure (dated by TCRdb to the early 2020s). Study-wide context: For sensitization, 2% DPC in acetone was applied to a roughly 2 cm by roughly 2 cm area of upper inner arm skin. Blood was sampled from patients pre-sensitization (week 0) and at 2, 6 and about 24 weeks after DPC sensitization. In alopecia patients, the study followed how the peripheral blood TCR repertoire changed in vivo over primary and secondary sensitization to diphenylcyclopropenone (DPC), a hapten. Patch testing on the upper back used Finn chambers containing 0.01% DPC, with scoring done after 6 days according to International Contact Dermatitis Research Group standards. Throughout the approximately 26-week study period, patients were also given weekly therapeutic DPC doses on the scalp. The libraries were sequenced as a pool, and the TCR yield per sample differed mostly because of small variations in library volumes within the pool. Alopecia areata with under or over 50% scalp involvement, alopecia totalis and alopecia universalis were represented in the patient cohort, which was mostly female. Twenty-nine alopecia patients provided blood for TCR sequencing at one to four time points (pre-sensitization, 2, 6 and 24 weeks). Here is what the overall study found, with its caveats: Patch test score correlated positively with the number of PT1 expanded TCRs, reaching significance at thresholds 8, 16 and 32 but not at 4. Because all patients had alopecia, a presumed autoimmune disease, the immune response of the patients might differ from that of healthy individuals. Significantly more large CDR3 similarity clusters were formed by expanded TCRs than by pre-sensitization or healthy control sets, consistent with antigen-driven responses. After repeated subsampling, changes were observed in the strength of the expansion versus patch-test correlation and in the threshold at which the correlation became significant. DPC sensitization did not change how many TCRs were above 1 in 1000 frequency, and no evidence was found of alterations in global repertoire structure.

The receptor library was made with RACE. The instrument given in TCRdb is NextSeq 500. During library preparation, unique molecular identifiers were attached to individual cDNA molecules so that TCRs could be counted quantitatively and reproducibly. Both TCR alpha and TCR beta chains were sequenced from each blood RNA sample. Concerning the study's data processing: Samples had a median of about 96,000 TCRs, with a range from roughly 23,224 to 700,000. V, J and CDR3 annotation of the TCR reads was performed with the Decombinator software suite. Every sample was subsampled to the same number of TCRs (28,000) for the PS versus PT1 abundance plots. Expanded TCRs were defined as absent before sensitization and observed at least eight times at the 2-week time point. In TCRdb, the public reads were trimmed at Q25 with fastp and aligned with MiXCR, with productive beta chains retained. Rows are unified per CDR3 protein, each entry keeping the most common DNA and genes. TCRdb, not the authors, supplied the V and J calls. Present in this sample are 97,000 or so distinct CDR3 sequences, about 28% of which were seen just once. 10% of the sample goes to the ten largest clones.

The CDR3 starts with the cysteine, ends with the phenylalanine, and has 14 residues. Only CDR3 DNA is held: 42 bases, read in frame from base 1. CDR1 and CDR2 are drawn from the germline V gene (reference sequence): DFQATT, SNEGSKA. Note on this clonotype: It lacks a known antigen. One end of the junction does not line up with germline, which may come from a read error.

The sample's time point, from its label and the paper: patch test 3, about 24 weeks after DPC sensitization. According to the study, the label for this sample's treatment or condition signals: therapeutic diphenylcyclopropenone sensitization with weekly scalp DPC. Blood at each patch-test visit was drawn before the patch test was applied. Eligible patients were aged 18 to 70, diagnosed with alopecia, deemed suitable for DPC therapy, and excluded if pregnant. Total RNA was isolated from unfractionated whole blood collected in Tempus Blood RNA tubes. The source material was whole blood, sampled in connection with sensitization to the hapten diphenylcyclopropenone (DPC). The rearranged segments are TRBV20-1 and TRBJ1-2; the D region possibly corresponds to TRBD1 (5 bases align). This clonotype originated in a man aged 40-49 years with alopecia areata. Some clones in this sample may be carry-over from other donors' samples. The CDR3 protein: CSASSSQEVYGDTF. The sequence in DNA is TGCAGTGCTAGTAGTTCACAGGAGGTCTATGGCGACACCTTC.